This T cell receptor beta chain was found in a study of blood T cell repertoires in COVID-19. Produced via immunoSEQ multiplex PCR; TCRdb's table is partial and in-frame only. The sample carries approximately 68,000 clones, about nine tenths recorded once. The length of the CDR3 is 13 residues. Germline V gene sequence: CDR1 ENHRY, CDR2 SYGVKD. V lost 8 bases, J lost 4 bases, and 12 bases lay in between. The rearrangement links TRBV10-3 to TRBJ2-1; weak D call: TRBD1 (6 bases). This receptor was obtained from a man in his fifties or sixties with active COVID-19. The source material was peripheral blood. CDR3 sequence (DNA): TGTGCCATCTCCCTGGACAGTTACAATGAGCAGTTCTTC. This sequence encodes CAISLDSYNEQFF.